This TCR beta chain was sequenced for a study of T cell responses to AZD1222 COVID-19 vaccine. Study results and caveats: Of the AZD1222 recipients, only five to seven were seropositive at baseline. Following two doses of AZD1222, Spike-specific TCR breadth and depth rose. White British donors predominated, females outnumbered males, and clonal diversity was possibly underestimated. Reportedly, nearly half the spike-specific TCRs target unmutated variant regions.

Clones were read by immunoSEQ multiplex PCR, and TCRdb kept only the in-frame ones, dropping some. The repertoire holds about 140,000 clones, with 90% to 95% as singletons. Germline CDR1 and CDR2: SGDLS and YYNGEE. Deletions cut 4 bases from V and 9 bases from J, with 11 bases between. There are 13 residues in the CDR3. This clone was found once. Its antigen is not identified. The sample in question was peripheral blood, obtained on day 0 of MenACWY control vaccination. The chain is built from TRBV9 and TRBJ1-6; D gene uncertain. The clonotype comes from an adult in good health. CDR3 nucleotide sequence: TGTGCCAGCAGCCCTCGAGCTGGTTCACCCCTCCACTTT. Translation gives CASSPRAGSPLHF. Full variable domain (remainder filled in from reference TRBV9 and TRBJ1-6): DSGVTQTPKHLITATGQRVTLRCSPRSGDLSVYWYQQSLDQGLQFLIQYYNGEERAKGNILERFSAQQFPDLHSELNLSSLELGDSALYFCASSPRAGSPLHFGNGTRLTVT.